This T cell receptor beta chain emerged from a study of shared clonotypes between healthy human individuals. Overall study results and limits: In a few donors, around 5.5% of naive CD4 clonotypes appeared in common.

As regards this clone: Its cognate antigen is unknown.

The CDR3 runs to 22 residues. The ends were cut back, 5 bases at V and 4 bases at J, with 39 bases in the middle. The germline gives CDR1 PRHDT, CDR2 FYEKMQ (reference sequence). The sorted-subset replicate PCRs were given about 210 ng DNA, which is about 30,000 T cell genomes. The table came from immunoSEQ multiplex PCR; TCRdb's copy has only in-frame clones and leaves some out. The sample lists about 2 million clones; roughly 94% were seen once. Naive-designated CD8 cells lacked CD45RO, were positively enriched for CCR7, and omitted terminally differentiated effector memory CD45RA+ cells. What was sequenced was naive CD8+ T cells sorted from blood. The rearrangement links TRBV13 to TRBJ2-7; perhaps TRBD2 as D (8 bases). The TCR was taken from a man aged 18 to 29 in good health. Here the CDR3 DNA reads TGTGCCAGCAGCCGCTATGACCCGGGGACAGATACACTAGCGGTCGACCAATACGAGCAGTACTTC. Protein: CASSRYDPGTDTLAVDQYEQYF.